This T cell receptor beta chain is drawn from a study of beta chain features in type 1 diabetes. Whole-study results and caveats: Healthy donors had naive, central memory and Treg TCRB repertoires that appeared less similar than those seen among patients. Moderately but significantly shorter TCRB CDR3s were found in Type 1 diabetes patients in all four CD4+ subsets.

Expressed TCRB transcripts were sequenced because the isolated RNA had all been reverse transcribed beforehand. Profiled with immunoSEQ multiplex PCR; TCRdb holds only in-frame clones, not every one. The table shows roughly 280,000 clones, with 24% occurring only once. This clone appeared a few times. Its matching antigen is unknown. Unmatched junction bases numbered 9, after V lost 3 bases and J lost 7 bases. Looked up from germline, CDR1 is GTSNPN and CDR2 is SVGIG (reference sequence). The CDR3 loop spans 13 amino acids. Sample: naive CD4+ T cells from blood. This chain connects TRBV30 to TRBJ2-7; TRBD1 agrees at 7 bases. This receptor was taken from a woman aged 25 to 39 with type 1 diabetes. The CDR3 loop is CAWRGTVFREQYF. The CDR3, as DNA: TGTGCCTGGAGGGGGACAGTCTTTAGGGAGCAGTACTTC.